This TCR beta chain was sequenced during a study of CD8 T cells in ankylosing spondylitis. Notes on the study in general: Clones tied to disease were said to be significantly enriched in matched ankylosing spondylitis synovial fluid. Several of the motif variants were reported before in synovial fluid and blood from reactive arthritis.

Concerning this clonotype itself: Antigen unknown. This may arise from a read error, as a much more abundant clone is one base away.

TCRdb re-called the 5' RACE reads through MiXCR, storing one row per CDR3 protein. There are 200,000 to 250,000 distinct CDR3 sequences in the sample; under 12% occur only once, and 20% to 25% lies in the top ten. The CDR3 has 14 residues. The V gene's germline CDR1 is KGHSY and CDR2 FQNENV. V was clipped by 2 bases and J by 4 bases; unmatched bases: 0. This chain connects TRBV16 to TRBJ2-1; 9 nucleotides line up with TRBD1. The TCR sequence derives from a male donor with ankylosing spondylitis or in good health (not recorded which). Sequencing was carried out using blood, either unsorted or a sorted T cell fraction (not recorded which). The CDR3 sequence is CASSQGTGYNEQFF. CDR3 coding DNA: TGTGCCAGCAGCCAAGGGACAGGGTACAATGAGCAGTTCTTC.